These 17 T cell receptor beta chains share one sample of origin, sequenced in a study of blood T cell repertoires in COVID-19. Method: immunoSEQ multiplex PCR; TCRdb's copy keeps in-frame clones and lacks some. This sample has about 210,000 clones, with more than 80% found just once. Sample: PBMCs or T cells enriched from blood (not recorded which). These receptors came from a young man who had recovered from COVID-19.

The chain joins TRBV27 to TRBJ2-7; D is undetermined. Germline V CDR1 and CDR2: MNHEY, SMNVEV (reference sequence). Between the trimmed V and J ends, which lost 3 bases and 1 base, there was a span of 13 bases. There are 15 residues in the CDR3. CDR3 DNA: TGTGCCAGCAGTTTGGCCAGGCGTGATTCCTACGAGCAGTACTTC. Protein sequence: CASSLARRDSYEQYF.

This chain connects TRBV3-1 (or the pseudogene TRBV3-2) to TRBJ2-3; D is perhaps TRBD2 (5 bases). Per germline, CDR1 LGHDT and CDR2 YNNKEL (reference sequence). This CDR3 contains 13 residues. Trimming took 0 bases from V and 4 from J, leaving 5 bases between them. In DNA form, the CDR3 reads TGTGCCAGCAGCCAAGATAGCGCAGATACGCAGTATTTT. This encodes CASSQDSADTQYF.

The rearrangement links TRBV9 to TRBJ1-2; perhaps TRBD1 as D (6 bases). This CDR3 has 16 amino acids. Per germline, CDR1 SGDLS and CDR2 YYNGEE. Between the trimmed V and J ends, which lost 4 bases and 1 base, there was a span of 17 bases. The CDR3 coding sequence is TGTGCCAGCAGCACCCCTGAGGGGGATATTAACTATGGCTACACCTTC. It codes for CASSTPEGDINYGYTF.

The genes are TRBV11-2 and TRBJ2-7, with 7 bases that match TRBD1. CDR1 SGHAT and CDR2 FQNNGV come from the germline V gene. This CDR3 region has 15 residues. The ends lost 0 bases at V and 1 base at J; junction bases unmatched: 3. The CDR3 sequence: CASSLERGPSYEQYF. The CDR3 nucleotides are TGTGCCAGCAGCTTAGAGAGGGGGCCATCCTACGAGCAGTACTTC.

The chain carries TRBV11-3 and TRBJ2-7, with a weak D call TRBD1 (6 bases). CDR1 is SGHNT, CDR2 YENEEA, per germline. The CDR3 has 13 amino acids. The V end was cut by 6 bases, the J end by 1 base, with 10 bases between. CDR3 region: CASSFGQSYEQYF. CDR3 sequence (DNA): TGTGCCAGCAGTTTCGGACAGTCCTACGAGCAGTACTTC.

This rearrangement joins TRBV7-9 to TRBJ2-7; D may be TRBD1 (5 bases). The CDR3 is 15 residues long. Germline assignment: CDR1 SEHNR and CDR2 FQNEAQ (reference sequence). Trimming took off 5 bases at V and 5 bases at J, with 19 bases between the two ends. As DNA, the CDR3 is TGTGCCAGCAGCCAGAGGCAGGGCGAACTGGACGAGCAGTACTTC. The encoded protein is CASSQRQGELDEQYF.

This clone showed up just once. The chain combines TRBV30 with TRBJ2-1, with 10 bases aligning to TRBD2. Germline V CDR1 and CDR2: GTSNPN, SVGIG (reference sequence). Losses at the gene ends were 4 bases for V and 1 base for J; bases not matched to a gene: 10. The CDR3 has 17 amino acids. CDR3 in DNA: TGTGCCTGGAACATGGGGGCTAGCGGGAGTTCCTACAATGAGCAGTTCTTC. Protein: CAWNMGASGSSYNEQFF.

This chain connects TRBV24-1 to TRBJ2-3; 11 nucleotides agree with TRBD1. CDR1 KGHDR and CDR2 SFDVKD come from the germline V gene. With 7 bases clipped from V and 0 bases from J, the junction kept 11 bases outside the gene matches. The CDR3 is 18 residues long. The CDR3 is CATRGGTGGTYSTDTQYF. In nucleotides, the CDR3 is TGTGCCACCAGGGGCGGGACAGGGGGAACCTATAGCACAGATACGCAGTATTTT.

The chain employs TRBV24-1 and TRBJ2-1; 10 bases agree with TRBD1. The CDR3 has 15 amino acids. V trimming: 3 bases; J trimming: 8 bases; junction bases outside the gene matches: 6. Germline V gene data show CDR1 as KGHDR and CDR2 as SFDVKD. CDR3 DNA sequence: TGTGCCACCAGTGATCCGCGGGGGACAGGGGATGAGCAGTTCTTC. Translating it yields CATSDPRGTGDEQFF.

The chain carries TRBV10-3 and TRBJ2-3; 7 nucleotides line up with TRBD2. V was clipped by 10 bases and J by 4 bases; unmatched bases: 14. Germline lookup yields CDR1 ENHRY and CDR2 SYGVKD. The CDR3 loop spans 15 amino acids. CDR3 coding DNA: TGTGCCACAAAGCGTGGGGAGGGAGTTTCAGATACGCAGTATTTT. Translation: CATKRGEGVSDTQYF.

CDR3 in DNA: TGCGCCAGCAGCTTGGATCCTAGCGGCTACAATGAGCAGTTCTTC. It specifies CASSLDPSGYNEQFF. V gene TRBV5-1 combines with J gene TRBJ2-1; 7 bases fit TRBD2. The CDR3 has 15 residues. Looked up from germline, CDR1 is SGHRS and CDR2 is YFSETQ. V lost 0 bases to trimming and J lost 3 bases; unmatched junction nucleotides: 3.

V usage is TRBV6-2 or TRBV6-3 and J usage is TRBJ1-1, with unresolved D. V was clipped by 4 bases and J by 10 bases, with 22 bases between them. CDR3 length: 15 amino acids. Germline V CDR1 and CDR2: MNHEY, SVGEGT. The CDR3, as DNA: TGTGCCAGCAGTTTCCCCGACTTACTCGGATCGGGAGCTTTCTTT. This sequence encodes CASSFPDLLGSGAFF.

The chain couples TRBV19 to TRBJ2-3; 11 bases match TRBD2. Germline-derived CDR1 and CDR2 are LNHDA and SQIVND (reference sequence). This CDR3 is 16 amino acids long. Trimming removed 1 base from V and 5 bases from J; junction bases left unmatched: 5. CDR3 residues: CASSIAIAGGIDTQYF. The CDR3 DNA reads as TGTGCCAGTAGTATAGCCATAGCGGGAGGGATAGATACGCAGTATTTT.

The chain combines TRBV7-9 with TRBJ2-4; 8 bases map to TRBD2. This CDR3 region has 15 residues. Germline values: CDR1 SEHNR, CDR2 FQNEAQ (reference sequence). The ends lost 1 base at V and 7 bases at J; junction bases unmatched: 6. The CDR3 DNA reads as TGTGCCAGCAGCTTAGTTTGGCGGGGGGCGAACATTCAGTACTTC. It is translated as CASSLVWRGANIQYF. Based on the CDR3 plus reference TRBV7-9 and TRBJ2-4, the full variable domain is DTGVSQNPRHKITKRGQNVTFRCDPISEHNRLYWYRQTLGQGPEFLTYFQNEAQLEKSRLLSDRFSAERPKGSFSTLEIQRTEQGDSAMYLCASSLVWRGANIQYFGAGTRLSVL.

V is TRBV2 and J is TRBJ1-2; 8 bases align to TRBD1. J gave up 5 bases and V 4 bases, and 6 bases lay outside the gene matches. CDR3 size: 14 residues. In germline, CDR1 is SNHLY, CDR2 FYNNEI. CDR3 nucleotides: TGTGCCAGCAGTGCTGGACAGGGCTCTTATGGCTACACCTTC. It yields the protein CASSAGQGSYGYTF.

This clone came up once. V gene TRBV5-8 combines with J gene TRBJ2-5; D uncertain. This CDR3 has 13 amino acids. Germline assignment: CDR1 SGHTS and CDR2 YDEGEE. Deletions cut 4 bases from V and 1 base from J, with 8 bases between. DNA for the CDR3: TGTGCCAGCAGCCCAGACATCCAAGAGACCCAGTACTTC. Its protein is CASSPDIQETQYF.

The chain carries TRBV7-8 and TRBJ1-1; TRBD1 agrees at 7 bases. CDR1 is SGHVS, CDR2 FQNEAQ, per germline. The CDR3 length is 13 residues. V shed 5 bases, J shed 5 bases, and the junction held 5 bases outside the gene matches. This CDR3 reads CASSNRGRTEAFF. CDR3 nucleotides: TGTGCCAGCAGCAACAGGGGTCGGACTGAAGCTTTCTTT.